This T cell receptor (beta chain) was captured in a study of blood T cells in healthy people across ages. The CDR3 spans 13 residues. Germline assignment: CDR1 MNHNS and CDR2 SASEGT. Isolating PBMCs gave at least 6.5 million of these cells per sample. The authors ran a second PCR of 7 to 11 cycles using a sample-barcoded 5' primer and a J-beta primer mix. MiXCR, run by TCRdb on the 5' RACE reads, gives a single entry per CDR3 protein. The table records some 860,000 distinct CDR3 sequences, roughly three fifths of them present only once. The clonotype was recovered from a man aged 40-50 years in good health. Input material: blood. The V gene is TRBV6-1, the J gene TRBJ2-4, with a weak D call TRBD1 (5 bases). The better agreement between TRBJ2-7 and the DNA end casts doubt on the J call. As DNA, the CDR3 is TGTGCCAGCAGTGCAGGGTGGAGCTACGAGCAGTACTTC. Translated, it gives CASSAGWSYEQYF.